Listed below are T cell receptor beta chains from one sample, sequenced in a study of cytomegalovirus exposure and HLA in healthy donors. Clones were read by immunoSEQ multiplex PCR, and TCRdb kept only the in-frame ones, dropping some. The profile covers over 150,000 clones, with over 65% appearing a single time and around 2.3% taken by the ten largest. The material sequenced was PBMCs. The source of these receptors is a young man in good health and CMV-seronegative. Each CDR3 is given with its conserved first and last residue. The order of the fields is J gene, D gene, V gene, clone size, CDR3 protein, CDR3 DNA. D genes are given only for firm matches. Part of the rows lack a size; the others show once, few, many or a class for expanded clones.

TRBJ1-4,.,TRBV9,.,CASSVQGTNEKLFF,TGTGCCAGCAGCGTTCAGGGAACTAATGAAAAACTGTTTTTT
TRBJ1-1,.,TRBV27,few,CASTSRGLGTEAFF,TGTGCCAGCACCTCGAGGGGGTTGGGCACTGAAGCTTTCTTT
TRBJ2-5,TRBD2,TRBV11-2,.,CASSHSGGAETQYF,TGTGCCAGCAGCCATAGCGGGGGGGCGGAGACCCAGTACTTC
TRBJ2-7,.,TRBV11-2,.,CASSLGRDEQYF,TGTGCCAGCAGCTTAGGGCGGGACGAGCAGTACTTC
TRBJ2-3,.,TRBV4-2,.,CASSQAQVTTISTDTQYF,TGTGCCAGCAGCCAAGCTCAAGTGACTACCATAAGCACAGATACGCAGTATTTT
TRBJ1-5,.,TRBV6-1,few,CASSELVDNAYQPQHF,TGTGCCAGCAGTGAATTGGTGGACAACGCGTATCAGCCCCAGCATTTT
TRBJ2-7,.,TRBV7-6,.,CASSLEGQTYEQYF,TGTGCCAGCAGCTTAGAAGGACAGACCTACGAGCAGTACTTC
TRBJ2-7,TRBD1,TRBV5-4,.,CASSIPGGTGAREQYF,TGTGCCAGCAGCATCCCGGGGGGGACAGGGGCGAGGGAGCAGTACTTC
TRBJ1-4,TRBD1,TRBV7-2,.,CASSLGGTGIEKLFF,TGTGCCAGCAGCTTAGGGGGGACAGGGATTGAAAAACTGTTTTTT
TRBJ1-1,.,TRBV6-6,.,CASSYGGTEAFF,TGTGCCAGCAGTTACGGGGGGACTGAAGCTTTCTTT
TRBJ2-7,TRBD1,TRBV7-8,many,CASSLGQSPSYEQYF,TGTGCCAGCAGCTTGGGACAGTCCCCCTCCTACGAGCAGTACTTC
TRBJ1-1,.,TRBV5-1,.,CASNLGAGADTEAFF,TGCGCCAGCAACTTGGGGGCAGGGGCTGACACTGAAGCTTTCTTT
TRBJ2-1,TRBD2,TRBV7-6,.,CASSSKRGNYNEQFF,TGTGCCAGCAGCTCGAAGCGGGGGAACTACAATGAGCAGTTCTTC
TRBJ1-5,.,TRBV18,few,CASSPRAGGADQPQHF,TGTGCCAGCTCACCACGTGCGGGGGGCGCCGATCAGCCCCAGCATTTT
TRBJ1-5,.,TRBV6-5,.,CASSWEGTSTHQPQHF,TGTGCCAGCAGTTGGGAGGGGACATCGACCCATCAGCCCCAGCATTTT
TRBJ2-1,TRBD2,TRBV5-1,few,CASSPTSGVRDEQFF,TGCGCCAGCAGCCCAACTAGCGGGGTAAGGGATGAGCAGTTCTTC
TRBJ2-7,TRBD1,TRBV10-3,.,CATRRDRGFEQYF,TGTGCGACCAGGCGGGACAGGGGGTTCGAGCAGTACTTC
TRBJ1-5,.,TRBV4-3,.,CASSQGLPGGQPQHF,TGCGCCAGCAGCCAAGGACTGCCAGGAGGGCAGCCCCAGCATTTT
TRBJ2-5,TRBD2,TRBV28,.,CASYGLGQETQYF,TGTGCCAGCTATGGACTAGGGCAAGAGACCCAGTACTTC
TRBJ2-3,.,TRBV5-4,.,CASSFGLTDTQYF,TGTGCCAGCAGCTTCGGACTCACAGATACGCAGTATTTT
TRBJ1-1,TRBD1,TRBV29-1,.,CSGHRGAGPEAFF,TGCAGCGGCCACAGGGGCGCCGGGCCTGAAGCTTTCTTT
TRBJ2-7,.,TRBV6-6,.,CASSPDPRAYEQYF,TGTGCCAGCAGCCCCGACCCGAGGGCCTACGAGCAGTACTTC
TRBJ2-3,TRBD2,TRBV29-1,.,CSVEAGRVTDTQYF,TGCAGCGTTGAAGCGGGGAGGGTCACAGATACGCAGTATTTT
TRBJ2-2,.,TRBV2,.,CASRGDTGELFF,TGTGCCAGCAGGGGAGACACCGGGGAGCTGTTTTTT
TRBJ2-5,.,TRBV9,.,CASSVVPGSQETQYF,TGTGCCAGCAGCGTTGTACCGGGATCCCAAGAGACCCAGTACTTC
TRBJ2-7,.,TRBV9,few,CASSVGRGGAYEQYF,TGTGCCAGCAGCGTAGGAAGAGGGGGGGCCTACGAGCAGTACTTC
TRBJ2-5,TRBD2,TRBV5-1,.,CASSLGLAGVETQYF,TGCGCCAGCAGCCTGGGACTAGCGGGGGTAGAGACCCAGTACTTC
TRBJ2-1,TRBD1,TRBV7-3,.,CASATGTGGYPYNEQFF,TGTGCCAGCGCTACCGGGACAGGGGGCTATCCCTACAATGAGCAGTTCTTC
TRBJ2-1,TRBD2,TRBV28,.,CASSGLAGTYNEQFF,TGTGCCAGCAGTGGACTAGCGGGGACATACAATGAGCAGTTCTTC
TRBJ1-6,.,TRBV19,few,CASSIGQSVSPLHF,TGTGCCAGTAGTATAGGCCAGAGCGTTTCACCCCTCCACTTT
TRBJ1-6,TRBD1,TRBV10-3,.,CAISESTGNNSPLHF,TGTGCCATCAGTGAGTCGACAGGGAATAATTCACCCCTCCACTTT
TRBJ2-7,TRBD2,TRBV19,.,CASSIRLAGDTYEQYF,TGTGCCAGTAGTATACGTCTAGCGGGGGATACCTACGAGCAGTACTTC
TRBJ2-5,.,TRBV5-1,.,CASREGAETQYF,TGCGCCAGCAGGGAGGGTGCTGAGACCCAGTACTTC
TRBJ2-1,.,TRBV7-2,once,CASSLAGRDYNEQFF,TGTGCCAGCAGCTTAGCGGGCAGGGACTACAATGAGCAGTTCTTC
TRBJ2-2,.,TRBV19,.,CASSIGTTFTGELFF,TGTGCCAGTAGTATAGGCACTACTTTCACCGGGGAGCTGTTTTTT
TRBJ1-6,.,TRBV7-9,once,CASSLQGSNSPLHF,TGTGCCAGCAGCTTACAGGGGAGTAATTCACCCCTCCACTTT
TRBJ2-3,.,TRBV7-8,.,CASSYASGLDTQYF,TGTGCCAGCAGCTACGCCTCAGGGTTGGATACGCAGTATTTT
TRBJ1-5,.,TRBV6-5,.,CASSYEINSNQPQHF,TGTGCCAGCAGTTACGAGATCAATAGCAATCAGCCCCAGCATTTT
TRBJ2-7,TRBD2,TRBV28,.,CASSLGGLEQYF,TGTGCCAGCAGTTTAGGGGGACTAGAGCAGTACTTC
TRBJ2-7,.,TRBV4-2,.,CASSQARGGAYEQYF,TGTGCCAGCAGCCAGGCGCGGGGCGGGGCCTACGAGCAGTACTTC
TRBJ2-7,TRBD1,TRBV6-5,.,CASSYATGAYEQYF,TGTGCCAGCAGTTACGCGACAGGGGCCTACGAGCAGTACTTC
TRBJ1-4,TRBD1,TRBV19,.,CASKPTGQGNEKLFF,TGTGCCAGTAAACCTACGGGACAGGGGAATGAAAAACTGTTTTTT
TRBJ2-1,.,TRBV27,.,CASSAPFGGARYNEQFF,TGTGCCAGCAGTGCCCCCTTTGGAGGGGCCAGATACAATGAGCAGTTCTTC
TRBJ1-1,TRBD1,TRBV6-5,few,CASRTGLDTEAFF,TGTGCCAGCAGGACAGGGTTGGACACTGAAGCTTTCTTT
TRBJ1-1,.,TRBV13,.,CASSFRSEDTEAFF,TGTGCCAGCAGCTTTCGATCAGAAGACACTGAAGCTTTCTTT
TRBJ1-1,TRBD1,TRBV6-5,.,CASSADRVGTEAFF,TGTGCCAGCAGTGCGGACAGGGTAGGGACTGAAGCTTTCTTT
TRBJ2-2,TRBD2,TRBV29-1,.,CSVLFGTSGATGELFF,TGCAGCGTTTTATTCGGGACTAGCGGGGCCACCGGGGAGCTGTTTTTT
TRBJ1-1,.,TRBV5-1,few,CASSLEGGRPAFF,TGCGCCAGCAGCTTGGAAGGAGGCCGACCGGCTTTCTTT
TRBJ2-7,.,TRBV7-9,.,CASSLVQGIYEQYF,TGTGCCAGCAGCTTAGTGCAGGGGATCTACGAGCAGTACTTC
TRBJ1-1,.,TRBV11-3,.,CASSYGVNTEAFF,TGTGCCAGCAGCTACGGAGTGAACACTGAAGCTTTCTTT
TRBJ2-2,.,TRBV7-9,.,CASSLNSGQSQTGELFF,TGTGCCAGCAGCTTAAATTCAGGACAGTCTCAAACCGGGGAGCTGTTTTTT